The clone carrying this T cell receptor beta chain was picked up one time. This specimen belongs to a study of blood T cell repertoires in COVID-19. Study at large: The cDNA or gDNA used as material had been derived from T cells, B-cell-depleted T cells, or PBMCs.

The germline gives CDR1 SGHTA, CDR2 FQGNSA. The CDR3 spans 16 residues. The ends were cut back, 7 bases at V and 0 bases at J, with 19 bases in the middle. Original data processing: Reference gene primer amplification yielded estimated nucleated cell counts. Profiling relied on immunoSEQ multiplex PCR, and the TCRdb table lists in-frame clones only, not all of them. That table supplies the V and J calls and clone size; D and trimming were determined from the DNA. The sample lists about 130,000 clones, around four fifths occurring once. The sample consisted of peripheral blood. J is TRBJ2-7 and V is TRBV7-2, with a tentative D call TRBD1 (6 bases). This receptor was identified in a man in his 60s with acute or convalescent COVID-19. CDR3 nucleotide sequence: TGTGCCAGCAACACGGGGACAATGAGGAGCTCCTACGAGCAGTACTTC. Amino acids: CASNTGTMRSSYEQYF.